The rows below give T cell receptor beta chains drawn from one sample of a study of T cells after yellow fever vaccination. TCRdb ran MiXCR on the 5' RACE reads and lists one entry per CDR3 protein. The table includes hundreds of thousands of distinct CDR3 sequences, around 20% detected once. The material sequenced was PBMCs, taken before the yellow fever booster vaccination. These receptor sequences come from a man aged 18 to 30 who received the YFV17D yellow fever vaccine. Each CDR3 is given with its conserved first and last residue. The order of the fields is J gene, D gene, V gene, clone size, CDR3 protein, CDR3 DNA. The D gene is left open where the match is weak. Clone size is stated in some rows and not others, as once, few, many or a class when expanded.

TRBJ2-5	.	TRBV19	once	CASSGRQEGQYF	TGTGCCAGTAGTGGGCGACAGGAGGGCCAGTACTTC
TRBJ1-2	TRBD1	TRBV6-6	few	CASERPGGGSSYTF	TGTGCCAGCGAACGGCCAGGGGGAGGTTCGAGCTACACCTTC
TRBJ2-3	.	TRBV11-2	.	CASSLGRGRGSTDTQYF	TGTGCCAGCAGCCTCGGGCGGGGGCGCGGGAGCACAGATACGCAGTATTTT
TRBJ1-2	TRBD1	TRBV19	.	CASSPGTAPYGYTF	TGTGCCAGTAGTCCGGGGACAGCACCTTATGGCTACACCTTC
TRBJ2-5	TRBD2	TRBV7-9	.	CASTDYGTSGGRETQYF	TGTGCCAGCACCGACTACGGGACTAGCGGGGGGAGAGAGACCCAGTACTTC
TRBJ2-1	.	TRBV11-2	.	CASSRMGEQFF	TGTGCCAGCAGCAGAATGGGTGAGCAGTTCTTC
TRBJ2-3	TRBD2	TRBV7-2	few	CASSLGPLAGGSFLDTQYF	TGTGCCAGCAGCTTAGGCCCCCTAGCGGGGGGGAGCTTTTTGGATACGCAGTATTTT
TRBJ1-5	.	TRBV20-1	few	CSARGVLNQPQHF	TGCAGTGCTAGAGGGGTCCTAAATCAGCCCCAGCATTTT
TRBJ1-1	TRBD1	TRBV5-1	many	CASSSLSGGNTEAFF	TGCGCCAGCAGCTCGCTCTCAGGGGGGAACACTGAAGCTTTCTTT
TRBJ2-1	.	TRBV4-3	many	CASSQEGWGNEQFF	TGCGCCAGCAGCCAAGAGGGTTGGGGGAATGAGCAGTTCTTC
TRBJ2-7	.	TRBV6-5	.	CASSPFPGEQYF	TGTGCCAGCAGTCCCTTCCCTGGCGAGCAGTACTTC
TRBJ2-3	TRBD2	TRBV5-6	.	CASSSLQRGGTDTQYF	TGTGCCAGCAGCTCTCTACAGCGGGGGGGCACAGATACGCAGTATTTT
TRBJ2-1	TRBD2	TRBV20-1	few	CSASRAGVRNEQFF	TGCAGTGCTAGTCGGGCGGGGGTTAGGAATGAGCAGTTCTTC
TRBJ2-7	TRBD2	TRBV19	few	CASSTGLASEQYF	TGTGCCAGTAGTACGGGACTAGCTAGCGAGCAGTACTTC
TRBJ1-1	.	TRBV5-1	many	CASSLWGGNTEAFF	TGCGCCAGCAGCTTGTGGGGGGGGAACACTGAAGCTTTCTTT
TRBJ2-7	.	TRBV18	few	CASSPSYLTSAYEQYF	TGTGCCAGCTCACCCTCTTACCTGACTAGTGCCTACGAGCAGTACTTC
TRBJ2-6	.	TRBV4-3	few	CASSQDRTYSGANVLTF	TGCGCCAGCAGCCAAGACAGGACATACTCTGGGGCCAACGTCCTGACTTTC
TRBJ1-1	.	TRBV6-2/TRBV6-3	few	CASSYSEGTEAFF	TGTGCCAGCAGTTACTCTGAGGGCACTGAAGCTTTCTTT
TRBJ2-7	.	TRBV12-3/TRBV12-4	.	CASSFSVSYEQYF	TGTGCCAGCAGTTTTTCTGTATCCTACGAGCAGTACTTC
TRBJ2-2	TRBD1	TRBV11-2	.	CASSSVGRGLSGELFF	TGTGCCAGCAGCTCGGTCGGCAGGGGGCTCTCGGGGGAGCTGTTTTTT
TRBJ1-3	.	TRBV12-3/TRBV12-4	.	CASISAGNTIYF	TGTGCCAGCATCTCAGCTGGAAACACCATATATTTT
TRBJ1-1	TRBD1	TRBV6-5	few	CASSRTGEAFF	TGTGCCAGCAGTAGGACAGGTGAAGCTTTCTTT
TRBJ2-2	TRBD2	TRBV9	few	CASSVTSGGVGGELFF	TGTGCCAGCAGCGTAACTAGCGGGGGGGTCGGCGGGGAGCTGTTTTTT
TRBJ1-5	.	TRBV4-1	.	CASSQDAADQPQHF	TGCGCCAGCAGCCAAGATGCGGCAGACCAGCCCCAGCATTTT
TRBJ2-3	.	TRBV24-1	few	CATSDWVKGTDTQYF	TGTGCCACCAGTGATTGGGTCAAGGGCACAGATACGCAGTATTTT
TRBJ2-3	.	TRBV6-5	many	CATWGPGTDTQYF	TGTGCCACCTGGGGGCCAGGGACAGATACGCAGTATTTT
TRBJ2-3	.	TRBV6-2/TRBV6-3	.	CASSRLRQTPQYF	TGTGCCAGCAGCCGCCTCCGACAGACTCCGCAGTATTTT
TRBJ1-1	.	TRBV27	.	CASSSPGRRGVNTEAFF	TGTGCCAGCAGTTCACCTGGACGGCGTGGGGTGAACACTGAAGCTTTCTTT
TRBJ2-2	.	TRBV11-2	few	CASSMAGGELFF	TGTGCCAGCAGCATGGCCGGCGGGGAGCTGTTTTTT
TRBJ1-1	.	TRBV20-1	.	CSAAGIGEAFF	TGCAGTGCTGCAGGAATCGGTGAAGCTTTCTTT
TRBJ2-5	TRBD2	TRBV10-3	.	CAIRSGGAQETQYF	TGTGCCATCAGGAGCGGGGGGGCACAAGAGACCCAGTACTTC
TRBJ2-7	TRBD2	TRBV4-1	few	CASSPSGLGYEQYF	TGCGCCAGCAGCCCCTCCGGACTAGGCTACGAGCAGTACTTC
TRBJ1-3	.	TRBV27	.	CASSLSASGNTIYF	TGTGCCAGCAGTTTATCTGCCTCTGGAAACACCATATATTTT
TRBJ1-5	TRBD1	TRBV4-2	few	CASSGRTGFNQPQHF	TGTGCCAGCAGCGGTCGGACAGGGTTCAATCAGCCCCAGCATTTT
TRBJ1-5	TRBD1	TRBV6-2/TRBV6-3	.	CASRITGQRLNQPQHF	TGTGCCAGCAGGATTACGGGACAGAGATTAAATCAGCCCCAGCATTTT
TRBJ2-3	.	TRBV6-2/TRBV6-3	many	CASSYRGDTQYF	TGTGCCAGCAGTTATCGCGGGGATACGCAGTATTTT
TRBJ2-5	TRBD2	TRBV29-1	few	CSVDNVLAGARQETQYF	TGCAGCGTTGATAATGTACTAGCGGGGGCCCGGCAAGAGACCCAGTACTTC
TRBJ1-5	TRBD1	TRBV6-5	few	CATRGLGNQPQHF	TGTGCGACCAGGGGGCTTGGCAATCAGCCCCAGCATTTT
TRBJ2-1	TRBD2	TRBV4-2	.	CASSLSSGPYNEQFF	TGTGCCAGCAGCCTCTCTAGCGGCCCCTACAATGAGCAGTTCTTC
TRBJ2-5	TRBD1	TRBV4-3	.	CASSQDFRGQETQYF	TGCGCCAGCAGCCAAGATTTCAGGGGGCAAGAGACCCAGTACTTC
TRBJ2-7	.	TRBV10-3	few	CAISALAGSGSYEQYF	TGTGCCATCAGTGCCCTTGCCGGATCAGGCTCCTACGAGCAGTACTTC
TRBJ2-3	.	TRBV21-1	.	CASGDRIKGSRTDTQYF	TGTGCCAGCGGCGATCGGATCAAAGGGAGTCGCACAGATACGCAGTATTTT
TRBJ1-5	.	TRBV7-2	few	CASSSQSGDNQPQHF	TGTGCCAGCAGCTCCCAATCAGGCGATAATCAGCCCCAGCATTTT
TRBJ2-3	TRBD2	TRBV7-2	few	CASSFTSGGAPDTQYF	TGTGCCAGCAGCTTCACTAGCGGGGGGGCTCCAGATACGCAGTATTTT
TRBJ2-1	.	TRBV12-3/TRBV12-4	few	CASSLIPNNEQFF	TGTGCCAGCAGTTTAATCCCCAACAATGAGCAGTTCTTC
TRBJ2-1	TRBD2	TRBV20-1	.	CSAKTGGVNEQFF	TGCAGTGCTAAGACGGGGGGGGTCAATGAGCAGTTCTTC
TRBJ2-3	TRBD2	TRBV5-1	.	CASSYDPGLGTDTQYF	TGCGCCAGCAGCTACGATCCGGGACTAGGCACAGATACGCAGTATTTT
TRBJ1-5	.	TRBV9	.	CASSAGTDSNQPQHF	TGTGCCAGCAGCGCCGGGACGGATAGCAATCAGCCCCAGCATTTT